One sample yielded the 20 T cell receptor beta chains listed below, sequenced in a study of T-cell memory formation after mild COVID-19. TCRdb reprocessed the 5' RACE reads via MiXCR and lists one record per CDR3 protein. The data contain 150,000 to 200,000 distinct CDR3 sequences, about 14% of them singletons. Sequencing was carried out using PBMCs or a T cell subset sorted from them (not recorded which). Receptor source: an adult woman who had mild COVID-19 (a few samples of this study predate the infection). Cell type and time point are not known.

This clonotype showed up just a few times. This sequence joins TRBV2 and TRBJ2-5, with D perhaps matching TRBD1 (5 bases). Germline-derived CDR1 and CDR2 are SNHLY and FYNNEI. Trimming shortened V by 9 bases and J by 1 base, and 18 bases separated the two germline ends. This CDR3 contains 15 residues. CDR3 region: CARKTRAESQETQYF. CDR3 sequence (DNA): TGTGCCAGAAAGACCAGGGCGGAGTCCCAAGAGACCCAGTACTTC.

About this clonotype: This may be a read error: a much more frequent sequence differs by one nucleotide. The DNA for the CDR3 is TGTGCCAGCAGTCCCCGTGGCGCCTGGGCCGGGTTGGACGAGCAGTACTTC. This encodes CASSPRGAWAGLDEQYF. This chain joins TRBV27 and TRBJ2-7; D remains unclear. This CDR3 contains 17 residues. Germline V gene sequence: CDR1 MNHEY, CDR2 SMNVEV (reference sequence). Trimming cost V 5 bases and J 5 bases, with 25 bases left between them.

V gene TRBV4-3 combines with J gene TRBJ2-1, with 9 bases aligning to TRBD1. The CDR3 is 16 amino acids. The V and J ends lost 0 bases and 3 bases, in that order; junction bases with no gene match: 3. Germline CDR1 and CDR2: LGHNA and YSLEER. CDR3: CASSQDYRGLYNEQFF. The CDR3 bases are TGCGCCAGCAGCCAAGATTACAGGGGGCTCTACAATGAGCAGTTCTTC.

The gene calls are TRBV5-1 and TRBJ2-1, with TRBD2 identical over 7 bases. Germline CDR1 and CDR2: SGHRS and YFSETQ. This CDR3 contains 18 residues. Trimming at V came to 0 bases and at J to 1 base, leaving 10 bases not matched to a gene. CDR3 DNA sequence: TGCGCCAGCAGCTTGGACCCAGGCGGGAGCGAATCCTACAATGAGCAGTTCTTC. Protein: CASSLDPGGSESYNEQFF. Drawing the rest from reference TRBV5-1 and TRBJ2-1, the complete variable domain is KAGVTQTPRYLIKTRGQQVTLSCSPISGHRSVSWYQQTPGQGLQFLFEYFSETQRNKGNFPGRFSGRQFSNSRSEMNVSTLELGDSALYLCASSLDPGGSESYNEQFFGPGTRLTVL.

This clonotype was observed many times. DNA of the CDR3: TGCGCCAGCAGCTTGTATCCTGGCAGCCAAGAGACCCAGTACTTC. Its translation is CASSLYPGSQETQYF. This chain links TRBV5-1 with TRBJ2-5; D gene ambiguous. The V gene lost 1 base and the J gene lost 1 base, with 11 bases spanning the gap. CDR1 SGHRS and CDR2 YFSETQ come from the germline V gene. The CDR3 has 15 residues.

The chain is built from TRBV7-9 and TRBJ2-5; D call uncertain. The ends were cut back, 1 base at V and 5 bases at J, with 11 bases in the middle. Germline V gene data show CDR1 as SEHNR and CDR2 as FQNEAQ (reference sequence). This CDR3 is built from 14 residues. This chain's CDR3 is CASSLVNFRETQYF. As DNA, the CDR3 is TGTGCCAGCAGCTTAGTAAACTTCCGGGAGACCCAGTACTTC. Full variable domain (outside the CDR3, taken from reference TRBV7-9 and TRBJ2-5): DTGVSQNPRHKITKRGQNVTFRCDPISEHNRLYWYRQTLGQGPEFLTYFQNEAQLEKSRLLSDRFSAERPKGSFSTLEIQRTEQGDSAMYLCASSLVNFRETQYFGPGTRLLVL.

This clonotype has just a few counts. This chain connects TRBV13 to TRBJ2-1; 7 nucleotides line up with TRBD2. The CDR3 length is 15 residues. V gave up 2 bases and J gave up 4 bases; unmatched junction bases: 5. Germline CDR1 is PRHDT and CDR2 is FYEKMQ (reference sequence). CDR3 sequence: CASSLRPSGYNEQFF. The CDR3 bases are TGTGCCAGCAGCTTACGGCCTAGCGGTTACAATGAGCAGTTCTTC.

The CDR3 spells CASSHGQGGYTF. The DNA for the CDR3 is TGTGCCAGCAGCCACGGACAGGGTGGCTACACCTTC. The J gene is TRBJ1-2, the V gene TRBV3-1, with 8 nucleotides matching TRBD1. Germline V gene lookup returns CDR1 LGHDT and CDR2 YNNKEL (reference sequence). The CDR3 is made up of 12 amino acids. V shed 3 bases, J shed 7 bases, and the junction held 1 base outside the gene matches.

The gene calls are TRBV4-1 and TRBJ2-3; TRBD1 agrees at 9 bases. V was clipped by 3 bases and J by 4 bases; unmatched bases: 5. The CDR3 loop spans 15 amino acids. CDR1 and CDR2 from the germline V gene are MGHRA and YSYEKL. The CDR3 DNA follows: TGCGCCAGCAGCCATCATGGACAGGGGTCAGATACGCAGTATTTT. This codes for CASSHHGQGSDTQYF.

This clonotype was observed a few times. V usage is TRBV2 and J usage is TRBJ2-3; D is ambiguous. This CDR3 has 13 amino acids. Trimming removed 2 bases at V and 3 bases at J, with 6 bases between. The V gene's germline CDR1 is SNHLY and CDR2 FYNNEI. The CDR3 DNA reads TGTGCCAGCAGTGAATGGGTTACAGATACGCAGTATTTT. Protein: CASSEWVTDTQYF.

This clonotype was observed a handful of times. The chain is built from TRBV15 and TRBJ2-5, with 8 positions matching TRBD2. Germline V gene sequence: CDR1 LNHNV, CDR2 YYDKDF (reference sequence). This CDR3 is 14 amino acids long. V shed 1 base and J 4 bases; nucleotides not matched to a gene: 2. In nucleotides, the CDR3 is TGTGCCACCAGCAGAGGTCGGGGGGGAGAGACCCAGTACTTC. It is translated as CATSRGRGGETQYF.

The J gene is TRBJ2-7, the V gene TRBV6-2 or TRBV6-3; 8 nucleotides agree with TRBD2. CDR1 is MNHEY, CDR2 SVGEGT, per germline. CDR3 length: 14 amino acids. J gave up 3 bases and V 6 bases, and 7 bases lay outside the gene matches. This CDR3 is CASRPRGGHYEQYF. The CDR3 bases are TGTGCCAGCAGACCCCGGGGGGGGCACTACGAGCAGTACTTC.

This clonotype was seen a few times. This rearrangement joins TRBV5-1 to TRBJ1-4; 8 bases match TRBD1. This CDR3 has 15 amino acids. The J segment lost 6 bases and the V segment lost 2 bases, leaving 6 bases of the junction unmatched. Germline CDR1 SGHRS, CDR2 YFSETQ. DNA of the CDR3: TGCGCCAGCAGCTTAGGTCTGACAGGGGATGAAAAACTGTTTTTT. Residues: CASSLGLTGDEKLFF.

This clonotype was seen a single time. This sequence joins TRBV29-1 and TRBJ2-3; D gene uncertain. The length of the CDR3 is 13 residues. Germline CDR1 reads SQVTM; CDR2 reads ANQGSEA. Between the trimmed V and J ends, which lost 4 bases and 0 bases, there was a span of 8 bases. The CDR3 DNA reads as TGCAGCGTTGTAGGCCGGAGCACAGATACGCAGTATTTT. It codes for CSVVGRSTDTQYF.

The chain links TRBV7-9 to TRBJ1-3, with D unresolved. Germline V CDR1 and CDR2: SEHNR, FQNEAQ (reference sequence). The ends were cut back, 7 bases at V and 8 bases at J, with 18 bases in the middle. This CDR3 has 14 amino acids. CDR3 residues: CASTPRLTTDTIYF. DNA for the CDR3: TGTGCCAGCACCCCCCGGCTCACCACCGACACCATATATTTT.

In its sample, this clonotype was seen a few times. The chain carries TRBV9 and TRBJ1-5, with 9 bases that match TRBD1. J lost 0 bases, V lost 0 bases, and 13 bases had no gene match. The germline V gene encodes CDR1 SGDLS and CDR2 YYNGEE. The CDR3 length is 20 residues. CDR3 DNA sequence: TGTGCCAGCAGCGTAGCTGGGACAGGGTCGGGTACGCCTAGCAATCAGCCCCAGCATTTT. Its protein is CASSVAGTGSGTPSNQPQHF.

The genes are TRBV5-6 and TRBJ2-1; 8 nucleotides agree with TRBD2. The V segment lost 0 bases and the J segment 10 bases; nucleotides outside the gene matches: 3. Per the germline V gene, CDR1 is SGHDT and CDR2 is YYEEEE. CDR3 size: 13 residues. This CDR3 is CASSLGREGEQFF. In DNA form, the CDR3 reads TGTGCCAGCAGCTTGGGACGGGAGGGAGAGCAGTTCTTC. The variable domain in full, completed from reference TRBV5-6 and TRBJ2-1, reads DAGVTQSPTHLIKTRGQQVTLRCSPKSGHDTVSWYQQALGQGPQFIFQYYEEEERQRGNFPDRFSGHQFPNYSSELNVNALLLGDSALYLCASSLGREGEQFFGPGTRLTVL.

V usage is TRBV4-1 and J usage is TRBJ1-2; no definite D call. The CDR3 spans 15 residues. Trimming left V 0 bases short and J 3 bases short, with 11 bases between. Per the germline V gene, CDR1 is MGHRA and CDR2 is YSYEKL. CDR3 DNA: TGCGCCAGCAGCCAAGATCTAGGACCGGACTATGGCTACACCTTC. Encoded protein: CASSQDLGPDYGYTF.

This clonotype was seen only a few times. This chain connects TRBV3-1 to TRBJ2-7; 10 bases align to TRBD1. Germline CDR1 is LGHDT and CDR2 is YNNKEL (reference sequence). This CDR3 has 15 residues. After removal of 4 bases from V and 4 bases from J, the junction contained 7 bases not matched to a gene. The CDR3 sequence: CASSLRDRGWYEQYF. DNA of the CDR3: TGTGCCAGCAGCCTCCGGGACAGGGGTTGGTACGAGCAGTACTTC.

This clonotype was counted between two and nine times. The chain combines TRBV5-1 with TRBJ2-2; 8 nucleotides line up with TRBD1. CDR1 is SGHRS and CDR2 is YFSETQ in the germline V gene. The CDR3 sequence is 17 residues long. V lost 3 bases, J lost 0 bases, and 7 bases stayed unmatched. For the CDR3, the DNA is TGCGCCAGCAGCTCCTGGCCGGACAGGGCGAACACCGGGGAGCTGTTTTTT. Translation: CASSSWPDRANTGELFF.